This T cell receptor beta chain was obtained from a study of blood T cell repertoires in COVID-19 (dated by TCRdb to 2018 to 2020). As for the study more broadly: The collaborator samples originated in the United States, Italy and Spain and spanned the acute and convalescent phases of COVID-19. The material from the prospective study consisted of cDNA or gDNA derived from T cells, B-cell-depleted T cells, or PBMCs. The repertoires were released in a freely available public database intended as a resource for research on the immune response to SARS-CoV-2. Subjects who had been exposed to COVID-19, were actively infected with it, or had recovered from it provided the deeply sampled blood TCRbeta repertoires that made up the dataset. Samples came from the ongoing ImmuneRACE study (first 160 participants) plus 1,254 subjects from 6 global collaborators. The sample metadata nearly always contained a de-identified subject ID, COVID-19 status, age in years and sex. Where HLA class I and class II types were available, the types were taken from metadata supplied by the sample provider, not from assay-based typing. Broad study findings and their caveats: The amount of clinical and demographic metadata varied by source and participant and was provided uncurated.

Counted from cysteine to phenylalanine, this CDR3 has 20 amino acids. The CDR3 DNA has 60 bases and is translated from base 1. V is cut back by 0 bases and J by 0 bases, with 10 bases in the junction unmatched. According to the germline V gene, CDR1 reads LGHNA and CDR2 reads YNFKEQ. Each collaborating institution followed its own protocols to collect whole blood in K2EDTA tubes. For TCRbeta analysis, collaborator samples were shipped as frozen whole blood, as isolated PBMCs, or as DNA extracted from either sample type. TCRbeta CDR3 regions were amplified from genomic DNA by means of the immunoSEQ Assay, a bias-controlled multiplex PCR. The published analysis was carried out like this. Within the assay, amplification of reference gene primers was used to estimate how many nucleated cells each sample contained. To quantify the absolute abundance of each unique TCRbeta CDR3 rearrangement, sequence reads were collapsed and filtered. For each sample, productive Simpson clonality was calculated by taking the square root of Simpson's diversity index across productive rearrangements. This is the immuneACCESS table as TCRdb keeps it, with only in-frame sequences that have V and J called. A part of the clones is gone; compared with another copy, unresolved V genes explain less than half, and the rest is unexplained. D and trimming were read from the DNA, whereas the V and J calls and clone size are those reported in that table. This sample is represented by about 120,000 clones; around four fifths of them were singletons. Jointly, the top ten make up 16% of the sample.

As regards this clone: Its cognate antigen has yet to be identified. Qualities for individual bases were not recorded, and no much larger clone is one base off.

The chain couples TRBV4-2 to TRBJ2-1; TRBD2 agrees with 11 junctional bases. The receptor was isolated from a man between 60 and 75 years old with active or convalescent COVID-19. What was sequenced was peripheral blood. CDR3 protein: CASSQDRLAGGPRSYNEQFF. The nucleotides are TGTGCCAGCAGCCAAGATAGGCTAGCGGGGGGCCCCCGCTCCTACAATGAGCAGTTCTTC.